These 2 T cell receptor beta chains were all obtained from the same sample, sequenced in a study of T cell repertoires in cytomegalovirus infection. TCRdb re-analysed the reads in MiXCR, keeping a single row per CDR3 protein. The sample yields almost 550,000 distinct CDR3 sequences, approximately 15% seen once. Input material: CD8+ T cells from PBMCs. All receptors come from a human donor in good health (CMV status not recorded). Some clones in this sample may be carry-over from other donors' samples.

This clonotype has a handful of counts. The chain has TRBV24-1 and TRBJ2-5; 7 bases fit TRBD2. CDR1 KGHDR and CDR2 SFDVKD come from the germline V gene. CDR3 length: 16 amino acids. The V and J ends lost 1 base and 5 bases, in that order; junction bases with no gene match: 9. DNA for the CDR3: TGTGCCACCAGTGATTTTGGAGGGGAGGGCCGGGAGACCCAGTACTTC. Protein: CATSDFGGEGRETQYF.

This chain connects TRBV6-1 to TRBJ1-5, with 7 bases identical to TRBD1. Germline lookup yields CDR1 MNHNS and CDR2 SASEGT. The V gene end was trimmed by 2 bases and the J gene end by 1 base; junction bases not matched to a gene: 11. This CDR3 has 18 amino acids. The CDR3 DNA sequence: TGTGCCAGCAGTGAAATCCCCGGGACAGTTAGAAGCAATCAGCCCCAGCATTTT. As protein: CASSEIPGTVRSNQPQHF.